The 19 T cell receptor beta chains in this list originate from one sample, sequenced in a study of CD8 T cells in Susac syndrome. An input of roughly 0.45 to 1 ug of RNA was subjected to reverse transcription using random hexamers. In TCRdb, the immunoSEQ multiplex PCR reads were re-called with MiXCR into one record per CDR3 protein. Here the sample spans under 150,000 distinct CDR3 sequences, roughly 80% being singletons. Source material: CD8+ T cells from PBMCs. Receptors were obtained from a human donor with multiple sclerosis.

CDR3 sequence reads: CASSPRTGQTEAFF. CDR3 in DNA: TGCGCCAGCAGCCCCCGGACAGGGCAAACTGAAGCTTTCTTT. J is TRBJ1-1 and V is TRBV5-1; 8 nucleotides match TRBD1. Trimming removed 4 bases from V and 5 bases from J; junction bases left unmatched: 7. The germline V gene encodes CDR1 SGHRS and CDR2 YFSETQ. The CDR3 covers 14 residues.

The chain combines TRBV24-1 with TRBJ2-5; 13 bases are shared with TRBD2. CDR1 and CDR2 from the germline V gene are KGHDR and SFDVKD. The CDR3 loop spans 15 amino acids. V was pared by 9 bases and J by 4 bases, with 7 bases of the junction left unmatched. For the CDR3, the DNA is TGTGCCACCGCCCCGGGACTAGCGGGGCTAGAGACCCAGTACTTC. The encoded protein is CATAPGLAGLETQYF.

V gene TRBV13 combines with J gene TRBJ2-7; no definite D call. The CDR3 length is 11 residues. CDR1 PRHDT and CDR2 FYEKMQ come from the germline V gene (reference sequence). Trimming left V 4 bases short and J 5 bases short, with 6 bases between. This CDR3 is CASSYLDEQYV. As DNA, the CDR3 is TGTGCCAGCAGCTACTTAGACGAGCAGTACGTC.

In DNA form, the CDR3 reads TGTGCCAGCAGCTTAATAGGTATCTCCTACAATGAGCAGTTCTTC. This encodes CASSLIGISYNEQFF. The gene calls are TRBV7-3 and TRBJ2-1; D is unclear. This CDR3 spans 15 amino acids. Germline V gene sequence: CDR1 SGHTA, CDR2 FQGTGA. With 1 base removed from V and 0 bases from J, the gap between germline ends came to 7 bases.

The CDR3 loop reads CASSYAGVNQPQHF. In DNA form, the CDR3 reads TGTGCCAGCAGTTACGCAGGGGTTAATCAGCCCCAGCATTTT. The chain employs TRBV27 and TRBJ1-5; tentative D call: TRBD1 (6 bases). CDR3 size: 14 residues. The V gene's germline CDR1 is MNHEY and CDR2 SMNVEV (reference sequence). With 4 bases removed from V and 4 bases from J, the gap between germline ends came to 11 bases.

CDR3 sequence: CASSFGGGYGSPLHF. DNA of the CDR3: TGTGCCAGCAGTTTTGGAGGGGGGTACGGTTCACCCCTCCACTTT. This sequence joins TRBV27 and TRBJ1-6; tentative D call: TRBD1 (6 bases). CDR1 MNHEY and CDR2 SMNVEV come from the germline V gene (reference sequence). Trimming took 3 bases from V and 9 from J, leaving 15 bases between them. This CDR3 has 15 amino acids.

V usage is TRBV24-1 and J usage is TRBJ1-4; no firm D call. Deletions cut 7 bases from V and 5 bases from J, with 4 bases between. The CDR3 sequence is 11 residues long. Per germline, CDR1 KGHDR and CDR2 SFDVKD. CDR3 bases: TGTGCCACCAGACCAAATGAAAAACTGTTTTTT. It translates to CATRPNEKLFF.

The genes are TRBV29-1 and TRBJ2-5, with 8 positions matching TRBD2. Germline CDR1 and CDR2: SQVTM and ANQGSEA. The ends lost 3 bases at V and 5 bases at J; junction bases unmatched: 8. This CDR3 is 14 amino acids long. CDR3 sequence: CSVDPGLGVETQYF. In nucleotides, the CDR3 is TGCAGCGTTGACCCGGGACTAGGTGTCGAGACCCAGTACTTC.

This sequence joins TRBV28 and TRBJ1-5; the match to TRBD1 covers 8 bases. V gave up 3 bases and J gave up 5 bases; unmatched junction bases: 3. The germline V gene has CDR1 MDHEN and CDR2 SYDVKM. The CDR3 sequence is 14 residues long. Written as DNA, the CDR3 is TGTGCCAGCAGTTTTTGGACAGGGCATCAGCCCCAGCATTTT. It is translated as CASSFWTGHQPQHF. The full variable domain, its missing parts supplied by reference TRBV28 and TRBJ1-5, is DVKVTQSSRYLVKRTGEKVFLECVQDMDHENMFWYRQDPGLGLRLIYFSYDVKMKEKGDIPEGYSVSREKKERFSLILESASTNQTSMYLCASSFWTGHQPQHFGDGTRLSIL.

The chain links TRBV6-5 to TRBJ2-7, with D hard to call. Germline CDR1 reads MNHEY; CDR2 reads SVGAGI. Trimming pared 2 bases from V and 0 bases from J, leaving 8 bases between. CDR3 length: 14 residues. The CDR3 DNA reads as TGTGCCAGCAGTTACACGGCGGCCTCCTACGAGCAGTACTTC. It specifies CASSYTAASYEQYF.

The chain links TRBV12-3 or TRBV12-4 to TRBJ2-2; D uncertain. The CDR3 totals 14 residues. V dropped 4 bases and J dropped 4 bases, with 10 bases sitting between them. As DNA, the CDR3 is TGTGCCAGCAGTTCCCTCCTGTCCACCGGGGAGCTGTTTTTT. It translates to CASSSLLSTGELFF.

This rearrangement joins TRBV19 to TRBJ2-1; the D call may be TRBD1 or TRBD2 (7 bases each). V dropped 3 bases and J dropped 4 bases, with 16 bases sitting between them. The CDR3 is 16 residues long. Germline V gene data show CDR1 as LNHDA and CDR2 as SQIVND (reference sequence). The CDR3 DNA reads as TGTGCCAGTAGTATTCAGGCAGGGGGGGGATACAATGAGCAGTTCTTC. Translated: CASSIQAGGGYNEQFF.

This chain connects TRBV7-9 to TRBJ2-3; 9 bases fit TRBD1. Trimming cost V 6 bases and J 4 bases; bases outside gene matches: 11. Per germline, CDR1 SEHNR and CDR2 FQNEAQ (reference sequence). The CDR3 covers 16 residues. The DNA for the CDR3 is TGTGCCAGCAGTTCCGCAACAGGGGGCGCGGCAGATACGCAGTATTTT. It codes for CASSSATGGAADTQYF. Supplemented by reference TRBV7-9 and TRBJ2-3, the full variable domain reads DTGVSQNPRHKITKRGQNVTFRCDPISEHNRLYWYRQTLGQGPEFLTYFQNEAQLEKSRLLSDRFSAERPKGSFSTLEIQRTEQGDSAMYLCASSSATGGAADTQYFGPGTRLTVL.

The rearrangement uses TRBV18 and TRBJ2-7, with D tentatively TRBD1 (6 bases). CDR1 is KGHSH and CDR2 is LQKENI in the germline V gene. The CDR3 sequence is 13 residues long. V was pared by 3 bases and J by 7 bases, with 13 bases between. The CDR3 DNA sequence: TGTGCCAGCTCACCGATGGACAGTGTGGAGCAGTACTTC. This translates into CASSPMDSVEQYF.

As DNA, the CDR3 is TGCGCCAGCAGCTTAGCGGAGATCAATGAGCAGTTCTTC. The encoded protein is CASSLAEINEQFF. The chain links TRBV5-1 to TRBJ2-1; tentatively, D is TRBD2 (5 bases). The CDR3 sequence is 13 residues long. The germline V gene has CDR1 SGHRS and CDR2 YFSETQ. The ends were cut back, 2 bases at V and 6 bases at J, with 9 bases in the middle.

The chain joins TRBV4-1 to TRBJ2-1; tentatively, D is TRBD2 (6 bases). With 1 base removed from V and 3 bases from J, the gap between germline ends came to 10 bases. Germline values: CDR1 MGHRA, CDR2 YSYEKL. This CDR3 has 15 amino acids. CDR3 sequence reads: CASSQAGGDYNEQFF. DNA of the CDR3: TGCGCCAGCAGCCAAGCAGGCGGGGACTACAATGAGCAGTTCTTC.

The chain uses TRBV30 and TRBJ2-2; 9 bases match TRBD2. Trimming at V came to 4 bases and at J to 4 bases, leaving 7 bases not matched to a gene. The CDR3 spans 15 residues. The germline V gene has CDR1 GTSNPN and CDR2 SVGIG (reference sequence). The CDR3: CAWTVRLAATGELFF. The CDR3 DNA follows: TGTGCCTGGACCGTGAGACTAGCGGCCACCGGGGAGCTGTTTTTT.

This chain joins TRBV20-1 and TRBJ2-3; TRBD2 agrees at 8 bases. Germline CDR1 is DFQATT and CDR2 is SNEGSKA (reference sequence). After removal of 2 bases from V and 4 bases from J, the junction contained 8 bases not matched to a gene. This CDR3 region has 15 residues. The CDR3 nucleotides are TGCAGTGCTAGACGCAGCGGGAGAAGCGCAGATACGCAGTATTTT. Translation: CSARRSGRSADTQYF.

This clonotype was seen once. V usage is TRBV6-2 or TRBV6-3 and J usage is TRBJ2-1; TRBD2 might be the D (6 bases). V lost 0 bases and J 6 bases, leaving 6 bases between the germline ends. Germline V gene data show CDR1 as MNHEY and CDR2 as SVGEGT. CDR3 length: 13 residues. The CDR3: CASSYSTSNEQFF. The CDR3 nucleotides read TGTGCCAGCAGTTACTCGACTAGCAATGAGCAGTTCTTC.